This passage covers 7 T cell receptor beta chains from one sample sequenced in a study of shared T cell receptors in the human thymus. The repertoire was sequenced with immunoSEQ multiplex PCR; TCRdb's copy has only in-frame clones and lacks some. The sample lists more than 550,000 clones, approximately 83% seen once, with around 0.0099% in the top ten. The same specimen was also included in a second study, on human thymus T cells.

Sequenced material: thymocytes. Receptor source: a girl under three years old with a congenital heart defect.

This CDR3 reads CASSTLDRGYGGYTF. The DNA of the CDR3 is TGTGCCAGCAGTACCCTGGACAGGGGTTATGGTGGCTACACCTTC. The gene calls are TRBV27 and TRBJ1-2, with 9 nucleotides matching TRBD1. The J segment lost 7 bases and the V segment lost 5 bases, leaving 11 bases of the junction unmatched. The V gene's germline CDR1 is MNHEY and CDR2 SMNVEV (reference sequence). The CDR3 covers 15 residues.

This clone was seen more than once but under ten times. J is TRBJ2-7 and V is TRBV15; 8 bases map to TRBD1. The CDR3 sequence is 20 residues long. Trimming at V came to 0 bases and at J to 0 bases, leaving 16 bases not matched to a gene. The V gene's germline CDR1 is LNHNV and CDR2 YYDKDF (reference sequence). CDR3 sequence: CATSRETGTGDKKSSYEQYF. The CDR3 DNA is TGTGCCACCAGCAGAGAGACCGGGACAGGAGACAAAAAAAGCTCCTACGAGCAGTACTTC.

CDR3 sequence: CASSDNSGNTIYF. The CDR3 DNA follows: TGCGCCAGCAGCGACAACTCTGGAAACACCATATATTTT. The chain recombines TRBV5-1 with TRBJ1-3; D uncertain. The CDR3 length is 13 residues. V shed 4 bases and J shed 0 bases, with 5 bases lying between them. Germline V gene data show CDR1 as SGHRS and CDR2 as YFSETQ.

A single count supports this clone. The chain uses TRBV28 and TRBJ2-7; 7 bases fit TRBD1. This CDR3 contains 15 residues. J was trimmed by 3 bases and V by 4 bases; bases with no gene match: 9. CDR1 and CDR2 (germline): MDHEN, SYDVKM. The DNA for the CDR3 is TGTGCCAGCAGTTCTCCCGGGACAGAATACTACGAGCAGTACTTC. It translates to CASSSPGTEYYEQYF. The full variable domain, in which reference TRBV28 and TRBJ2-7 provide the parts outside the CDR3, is DVKVTQSSRYLVKRTGEKVFLECVQDMDHENMFWYRQDPGLGLRLIYFSYDVKMKEKGDIPEGYSVSREKKERFSLILESASTNQTSMYLCASSSPGTEYYEQYFGPGTRLTVT.

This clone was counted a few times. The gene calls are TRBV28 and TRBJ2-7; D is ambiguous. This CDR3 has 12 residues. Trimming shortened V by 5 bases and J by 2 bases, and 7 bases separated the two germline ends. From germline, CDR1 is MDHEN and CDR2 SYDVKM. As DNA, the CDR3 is TGTGCCAGCAGTCCATTCCCCTACGAGCAGTACTTC. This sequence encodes CASSPFPYEQYF.

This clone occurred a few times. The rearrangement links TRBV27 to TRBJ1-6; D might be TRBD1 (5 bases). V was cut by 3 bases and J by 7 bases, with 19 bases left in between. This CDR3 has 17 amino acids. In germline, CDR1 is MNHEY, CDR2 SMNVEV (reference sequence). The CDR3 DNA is TGTGCCAGCAGTTTTGCCCTCAGGGCTTATTTCAATTCACCCCTCCACTTT. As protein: CASSFALRAYFNSPLHF.

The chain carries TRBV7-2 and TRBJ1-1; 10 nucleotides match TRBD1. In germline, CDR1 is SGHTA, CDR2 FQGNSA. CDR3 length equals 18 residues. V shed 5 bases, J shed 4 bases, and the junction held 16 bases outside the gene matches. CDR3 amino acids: CASSPSPDRGPLSTEAFF. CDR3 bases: TGTGCCAGCAGCCCGTCGCCCGACAGGGGGCCGTTGAGCACTGAAGCTTTCTTT.